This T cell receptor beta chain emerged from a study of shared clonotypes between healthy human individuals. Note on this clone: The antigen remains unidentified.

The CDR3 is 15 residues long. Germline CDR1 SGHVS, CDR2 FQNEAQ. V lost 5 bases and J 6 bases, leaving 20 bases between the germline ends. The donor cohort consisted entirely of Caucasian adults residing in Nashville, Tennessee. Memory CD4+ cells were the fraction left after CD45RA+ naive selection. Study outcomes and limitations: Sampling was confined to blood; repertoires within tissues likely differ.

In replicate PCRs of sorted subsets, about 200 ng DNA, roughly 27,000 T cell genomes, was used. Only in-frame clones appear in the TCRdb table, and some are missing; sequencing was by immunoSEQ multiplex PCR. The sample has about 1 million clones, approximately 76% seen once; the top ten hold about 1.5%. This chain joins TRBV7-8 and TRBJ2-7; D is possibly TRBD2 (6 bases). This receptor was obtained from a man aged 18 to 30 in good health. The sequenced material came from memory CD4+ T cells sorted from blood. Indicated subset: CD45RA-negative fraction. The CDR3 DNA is TGTGCCAGCAGCGCCCGGGACTTCCTCTTGGGCGAGCAGTACTTC. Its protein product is CASSARDFLLGEQYF.